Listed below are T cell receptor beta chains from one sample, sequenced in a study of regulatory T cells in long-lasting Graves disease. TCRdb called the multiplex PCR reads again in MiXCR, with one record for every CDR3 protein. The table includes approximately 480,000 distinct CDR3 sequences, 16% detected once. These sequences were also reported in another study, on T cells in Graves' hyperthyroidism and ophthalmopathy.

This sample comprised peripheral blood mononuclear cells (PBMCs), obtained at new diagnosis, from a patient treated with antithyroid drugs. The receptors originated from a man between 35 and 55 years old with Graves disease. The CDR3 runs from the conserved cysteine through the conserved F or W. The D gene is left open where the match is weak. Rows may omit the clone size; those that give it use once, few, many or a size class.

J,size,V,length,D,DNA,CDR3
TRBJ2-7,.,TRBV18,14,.,TGTGCCAGCTCACCACCGGTCATATCCTACGAGCAGTACTTC,CASSPPVISYEQYF
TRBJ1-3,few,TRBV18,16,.,TGTGCCAGCTCACCAGGGACACTAAACTCTGGAAACACCATATATTTT,CASSPGTLNSGNTIYF
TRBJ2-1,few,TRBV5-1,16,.,TGCGCCTGCAGCTTGGAGGGGGGGAGCTCCTACAATGAGCAGTTCTTC,CACSLEGGSSYNEQFF
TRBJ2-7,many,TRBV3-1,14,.,TGTGCCAGCAGCCTCGGGAGTTCCCACTACGAGCAGTACTTC,CASSLGSSHYEQYF
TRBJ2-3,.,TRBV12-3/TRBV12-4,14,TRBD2,TGTGCCAGCAGTTTTACGGGAGGGCCCCATACGCAGTATTTT,CASSFTGGPHTQYF
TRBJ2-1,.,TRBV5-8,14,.,TGTGCCAGCAGCTTGGGTGCAGGATACAATGAGCAGTTCTTC,CASSLGAGYNEQFF
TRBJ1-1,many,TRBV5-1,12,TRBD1,TGCGCCAGCAGCCTAGACAGGGATGAAGCTTTCTTT,CASSLDRDEAFF
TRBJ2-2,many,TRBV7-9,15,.,TGTGCCAGCAGGTTGGGGCGAGGGCCCCCCGGGGAGCTGTTTTTT,CASRLGRGPPGELFF
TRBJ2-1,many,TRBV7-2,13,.,TGTGCCAGCAGCTACGATCTAGCCGTTGAGCAGTTCTTC,CASSYDLAVEQFF
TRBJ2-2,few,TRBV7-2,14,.,TGTGCCAGCAGCTCAATGGGCTTGGCCGGGGAGCTGTTTTTT,CASSSMGLAGELFF
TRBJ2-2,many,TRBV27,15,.,TGTGCCAGCTATCCCCTAGGAGGAAACACCGGGGAGCTGTTTTTT,CASYPLGGNTGELFF
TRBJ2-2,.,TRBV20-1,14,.,TGCAGTGTTAACCCCAATCCAGGGACCGGGGAGCTGTTTTTT,CSVNPNPGTGELFF
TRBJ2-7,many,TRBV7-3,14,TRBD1,TGTGCCAGCAGCCCCGACAGGGTCTCCTACGAGCAGTACTTC,CASSPDRVSYEQYF
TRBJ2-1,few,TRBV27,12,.,TGTGCCAGCAGTTTATGGCCGGGTGAGCAGTTCTTC,CASSLWPGEQFF
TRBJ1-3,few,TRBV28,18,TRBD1,TGTGCCAACACCGTTTCAGAAGGGACAGCTTTTTCTGGAAACACCATATATTTT,CANTVSEGTAFSGNTIYF
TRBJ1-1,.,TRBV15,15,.,TGTGCCACCAGCAGAGGAGGGACACAAAACACTGAAGCTTTCTTT,CATSRGGTQNTEAFF
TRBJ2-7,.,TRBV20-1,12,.,TGCAGTGCTCGTAGTTTGCCAGCCGAGCAGTACTTC,CSARSLPAEQYF
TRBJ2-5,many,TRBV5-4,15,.,TGTGCCAGCAGCTTGGCAGGATCCGGGCAAGAGACCCAGTACTTC,CASSLAGSGQETQYF
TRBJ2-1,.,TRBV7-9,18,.,TGTGCCAGCAGCGTCCCGCATAATAAGCGGGCCTCCCACAATGAGCAGTTCTTC,CASSVPHNKRASHNEQFF
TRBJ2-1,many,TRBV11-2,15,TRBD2,TGTGCCAGCAGCCAAATGAGCGGGGGGCACAATGAGCAGTTCTTC,CASSQMSGGHNEQFF
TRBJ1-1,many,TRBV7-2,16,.,TGTGCCAGCAGCGATCGATACCGGAACAGTTATTTGAGAGCTTTCTTT,CASSDRYRNSYLRAFF
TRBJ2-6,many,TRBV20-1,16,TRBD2,TGCAGTGCTAGTCCCCCTCGGGGGGCTGGGGCCAACGTCCTGACTTTC,CSASPPRGAGANVLTF
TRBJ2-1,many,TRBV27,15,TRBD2,TGTGCCAGCAGTCCCGGGACTAGCGGGACTCGTGAGCAGTTCTTC,CASSPGTSGTREQFF
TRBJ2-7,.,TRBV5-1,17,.,TGCGCCAGCAGCTACGGGGGGGGGACAGCTGAACCCTACGAGCAGTACTTC,CASSYGGGTAEPYEQYF
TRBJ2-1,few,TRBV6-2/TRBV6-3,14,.,TGTGCCAGCAGGCCATCCGACTTCTACAATGAGCAGTTCTTC,CASRPSDFYNEQFF
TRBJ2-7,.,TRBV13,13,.,TGTGCCAGCAGCTTAGAAGTTAGGCACGAGCAGTACTTC,CASSLEVRHEQYF
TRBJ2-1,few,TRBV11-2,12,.,TGTGCCACCAGTGGGATGGGTGGTGAGCAGTTCTTC,CATSGMGGEQFF
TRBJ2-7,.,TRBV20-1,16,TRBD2,TGCAGTGCTGCCGGGACTAGCGGGCGGAGCTCCTACGAGCAGTACTTC,CSAAGTSGRSSYEQYF
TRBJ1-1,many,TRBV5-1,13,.,TGCGCCAGCAGACAACAGGCGAACACTGAAGCTTTCTTT,CASRQQANTEAFF
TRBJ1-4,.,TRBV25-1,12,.,TGTGCCAGCAGTGGGCCGGGGGAAAAACTGTTTTTT,CASSGPGEKLFF
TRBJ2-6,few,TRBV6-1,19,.,TGTGCCAGCAGCCTTCAAGGACAGCACCTTAACTCTGGGGCCAACGTCCTGACTTTC,CASSLQGQHLNSGANVLTF
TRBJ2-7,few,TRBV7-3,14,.,TGTGCCAGCAGCCCCCAGGGACACGTGGAAGAGCAGTACTTC,CASSPQGHVEEQYF
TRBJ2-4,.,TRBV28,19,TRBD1,TGTGCCAGCAGTCAACCCAATGTCGGGGACAGGGACTACAAGAACATTCAGTACTTC,CASSQPNVGDRDYKNIQYF
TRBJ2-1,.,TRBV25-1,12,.,TGTGCCAGCAGTGAACGATACAATGAGCAGTTCTTC,CASSERYNEQFF
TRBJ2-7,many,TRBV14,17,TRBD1,TGTGCCAGCAGCCCTAACCGAGGGACAGGGGGCTCCTACGAGCAGTACTTC,CASSPNRGTGGSYEQYF
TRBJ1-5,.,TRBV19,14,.,TGTGCCAGTAGTATCCTCAATAGCAATCAGCCCCAGCATTTT,CASSILNSNQPQHF
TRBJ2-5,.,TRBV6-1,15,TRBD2,TGTGCCAGCAGGGGCCTAGCGGGGGTCCAAGAGACCCAGTACTTC,CASRGLAGVQETQYF
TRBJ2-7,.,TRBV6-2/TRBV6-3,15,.,TGTGCCAGCAGTGAAGTAGGTAGCGGCCACTACGAGCAGTACTTC,CASSEVGSGHYEQYF
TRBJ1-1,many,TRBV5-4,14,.,TGTGCCAGCAGCTACACAGGAGAGAACACTGAAGCTTTCTTT,CASSYTGENTEAFF
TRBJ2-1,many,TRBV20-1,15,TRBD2,TGCAGTGCGACGATAGCGGGAGTGTCGAACAATGAGCAGTTCTTC,CSATIAGVSNNEQFF
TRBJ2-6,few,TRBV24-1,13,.,TGTGCCACCAGCAACTCTGGGGCCAACGTCCTGACTTTC,CATSNSGANVLTF